One sample yielded the 30 T cell receptor beta chains listed below, sequenced in a study of graft-versus-host responses after intestinal transplantation. Sequencing was performed with immunoSEQ multiplex PCR; in TCRdb, only in-frame clones are kept and a portion is missing. Of roughly 97,000 clones in the sample, about 90% were seen once. These TCRs' antigens remain unknown. Sequences were derived from unstimulated CD4+ T cells sorted from spleen or lymph node cells, sampled before intestinal transplant. Receptors were obtained from a human donor who received an intestinal transplant.

The chain couples TRBV12-5 to TRBJ2-2; 8 nucleotides align to TRBD1. The trim removed 6 bases at V and 1 base at J, leaving 4 bases unmatched. Germline V gene sequence: CDR1 LGHNT, CDR2 FRNRAP. This CDR3 spans 15 amino acids. The CDR3 bases are TGTGCTAGTGGCCTGGACAGGGTGAACACCGGGGAGCTGTTTTTT. Translation: CASGLDRVNTGELFF.

The rearrangement joins TRBV6-1 to TRBJ1-3, with 9 bases fitting TRBD1. V dropped 5 bases and J dropped 4; count of bases not matched to a gene: 6. CDR3 length: 15 residues. Germline V gene lookup returns CDR1 MNHNS and CDR2 SASEGT. The CDR3 nucleotides read TGTGCCAGCAGTAGGGACAGGGTCGTGGGAAACACCATATATTTT. Translation: CASSRDRVVGNTIYF.

This chain connects TRBV30 to TRBJ2-4; D might be TRBD1 or TRBD2, each matching 6 bases. V gave up 0 bases and J gave up 6 bases, with 12 bases separating them. The CDR3 runs 14 residues. The germline V gene encodes CDR1 GTSNPN and CDR2 SVGIG (reference sequence). The CDR3 sequence is CAWSVWRGANIQYF. CDR3 sequence (DNA): TGTGCCTGGAGTGTATGGAGGGGGGCAAACATTCAGTACTTC.

This chain links TRBV5-4 with TRBJ1-6, with D hard to call. The CDR3 has 12 residues. The germline V gene encodes CDR1 SGHNT and CDR2 YYREEE (reference sequence). Trimming removed 5 bases at V and 7 bases at J, with 7 bases between. In DNA, the CDR3 is TGTGCCAGCAGGTCCGGGAATTCACCCCTCCACTTT. It codes for CASRSGNSPLHF.

The V gene is TRBV2, the J gene TRBJ1-2; D remains unclear. CDR3 length: 12 residues. Germline V gives CDR1 SNHLY, CDR2 FYNNEI. Trimming left V 6 bases short and J 8 bases short, with 13 bases between. DNA for the CDR3: TGTGCCAGCAGAGGAGGCGGGGAGGGCTACACCTTC. Protein sequence: CASRGGGEGYTF.

CDR3 nucleotide sequence: TGTGCCAGTAGTATTGACAGGGGCAACATTCAGTACTTC. It specifies CASSIDRGNIQYF. The V gene is TRBV19, the J gene TRBJ2-4; 8 bases fit TRBD1. With V trimmed by 3 bases and J by 7 bases, 2 bases remained unmatched. There are 13 residues in the CDR3. Germline values: CDR1 LNHDA, CDR2 SQIVND (reference sequence).

The J gene is TRBJ1-1, the V gene TRBV5-5, with 9 bases that match TRBD1. The CDR3 loop spans 14 amino acids. Unmatched junction bases numbered 7, after V lost 5 bases and J lost 5 bases. Germline CDR1 SGHKS, CDR2 YYEKEE (reference sequence). The CDR3 region has the DNA TGTGCCAGCAGTCGGGACAGGGAGTTTACTGAAGCTTTCTTT. It specifies CASSRDREFTEAFF.

The genes are TRBV28 and TRBJ2-1, with no clear D. V lost 5 bases to trimming and J lost 3 bases, with 8 bases between them. There are 13 residues in the CDR3. Germline V CDR1 and CDR2: MDHEN, SYDVKM. DNA for the CDR3: TGTGCCAGCAGTCCGTGGGACTACAATGAGCAGTTCTTC. This encodes CASSPWDYNEQFF.

The chain couples TRBV5-5 to TRBJ1-4, with D hard to call. CDR1 and CDR2 from the germline V gene are SGHKS and YYEKEE (reference sequence). This CDR3 contains 12 residues. V was clipped by 0 bases and J by 11 bases, with 8 bases between them. The CDR3 bases are TGTGCCAGCAGCTTGGATAAGCCGAAACTGTTTTTT. This sequence encodes CASSLDKPKLFF.

J is TRBJ1-1 and V is TRBV5-1, with 11 bases lining up with TRBD1. The V and J ends lost 2 bases and 3 bases, in that order; junction bases with no gene match: 3. The CDR3 is 15 residues long. In germline, CDR1 is SGHRS, CDR2 YFSETQ. Here the CDR3 DNA reads TGCGCCAGCAGCTTTGGGGACAGGGGGTACACTGAAGCTTTCTTT. It translates to CASSFGDRGYTEAFF.

DNA for the CDR3: TGCGCCAGCAGCTTGGTGGTGACAGCTGGGGGAGGCAATGAGCAGTTCTTC. As protein: CASSLVVTAGGGNEQFF. The chain has TRBV5-1 and TRBJ2-1; tentative D call: TRBD2 (6 bases). Germline CDR1 SGHRS, CDR2 YFSETQ. CDR3 length: 17 residues. V was shortened by 0 bases and J by 6 bases, with 19 bases between the two germline ends.

This chain uses TRBV28 with TRBJ2-7; the D gene is possibly TRBD1 (5 bases). CDR3 length: 14 amino acids. The germline V gene encodes CDR1 MDHEN and CDR2 SYDVKM. Trimming took off 6 bases at V and 3 bases at J, with 15 bases between the two ends. The CDR3 reads CASRSADTNYEQYF. The CDR3 DNA is TGTGCCAGCAGATCCGCGGACACGAACTACGAGCAGTACTTC.

The chain combines TRBV9 with TRBJ2-1; tentative D call: TRBD2 (5 bases). The CDR3 is made up of 16 amino acids. Trimming removed 0 bases at V and 0 bases at J, with 10 bases between. Per germline, CDR1 SGDLS and CDR2 YYNGEE. CDR3 in amino acids: CASSVEHGNSYNEQFF. For the CDR3, the DNA is TGTGCCAGCAGCGTAGAGCACGGGAACTCCTACAATGAGCAGTTCTTC.

Points on this clone: At one boundary the junction diverges from the germline segment, which might be a read error. CDR3 sequence (DNA): TGTTCCAGCAGCCCTGGGCAGGGCTTCACAGATACGCAGTATTTT. Translation: CSSSPGQGFTDTQYF. The gene calls are TRBV7-2 and TRBJ2-3, with a tentative D call TRBD1 (5 bases). This CDR3 is built from 15 residues. Germline CDR1 is SGHTA and CDR2 is FQGNSA.

The CDR3 sequence: CASRSDRGIGYTF. The CDR3 nucleotides are TGTGCCAGCAGATCGGACAGGGGAATTGGCTACACCTTC. The rearrangement links TRBV5-4 to TRBJ1-2; 9 bases are shared with TRBD1. Germline values: CDR1 SGHNT, CDR2 YYREEE (reference sequence). Trimming at V came to 5 bases and at J to 7 bases, leaving 6 bases not matched to a gene. There are 13 residues in the CDR3.

The chain is built from TRBV27 and TRBJ1-6; D remains ambiguous. In germline, CDR1 is MNHEY, CDR2 SMNVEV (reference sequence). CDR3 size: 13 residues. V was shortened by 2 bases and J by 4 bases, with 3 bases between the two germline ends. The CDR3 spells CASSLIYNSPLHF. The DNA of the CDR3 is TGTGCCAGCAGTTTAATATATAATTCACCCCTCCACTTT.

The V gene is TRBV29-1, the J gene TRBJ2-1, with 13 positions matching TRBD2. The CDR3 is 14 amino acids. V lost 8 bases and J lost 4; bases outside the gene matches: 5. The germline gives CDR1 SQVTM, CDR2 ANQGSEA. CDR3 loop: CSLWTSGGYNEQFF. The CDR3 DNA reads TGCAGCCTTTGGACTAGCGGGGGTTACAATGAGCAGTTCTTC.

This clone has more than one count but fewer than ten. The chain links TRBV14 to TRBJ2-3; no definite D call. Germline lookup yields CDR1 SGHDN and CDR2 FVKESK. Between the trimmed V and J ends, which lost 4 bases and 2 bases, there was a span of 13 bases. The CDR3 is made up of 15 amino acids. CDR3 amino acids: CASSPGRALTDTQYF. CDR3 in DNA: TGTGCCAGCAGCCCCGGACGGGCCCTCACAGATACGCAGTATTTT.

In its sample, this clone was seen a few times. The chain links TRBV7-3 to TRBJ1-1; TRBD1 might be the D (5 bases). Germline lookup yields CDR1 SGHTA and CDR2 FQGTGA. Trimming removed 3 bases at V and 11 bases at J, with 13 bases between. The CDR3 is 12 amino acids. CDR3 sequence: CASSLGLGTAFF. The CDR3 DNA reads TGTGCCAGCAGCTTGGGGTTGGGGACGGCTTTCTTT.

This chain links TRBV5-1 with TRBJ2-7; the match to TRBD1 covers 7 bases. Germline CDR1 and CDR2: SGHRS and YFSETQ. The CDR3 consists of 17 residues. The trim removed 0 bases at V and 3 bases at J, leaving 12 bases unmatched. The CDR3 is CASSLAPMPRDSYEQYF. The CDR3 DNA reads as TGCGCCAGCAGCTTGGCCCCAATGCCCCGGGACAGCTACGAGCAGTACTTC.

This chain joins TRBV2 and TRBJ2-1, with TRBD2 matching 11 bases. Trimming at V came to 6 bases and at J to 1 base, leaving 2 bases not matched to a gene. The germline CDR1 and CDR2 sequences are SNHLY and FYNNEI. The CDR3 contains 15 residues. This CDR3 is CASRGTSGSYNEQFF. DNA for the CDR3: TGTGCCAGCAGGGGGACTAGCGGTTCCTACAATGAGCAGTTCTTC.

CDR3: CASTYDSYRSYNEQFF. Here the CDR3 DNA reads TGTGCCAGCACCTATGACAGTTACCGCTCCTACAATGAGCAGTTCTTC. The gene calls are TRBV6-6 and TRBJ2-1; D is possibly TRBD1 (5 bases). Looked up from germline, CDR1 is MNHNY and CDR2 is SVGAGI (reference sequence). With 7 bases removed from V and 0 bases from J, the gap between germline ends came to 16 bases. The CDR3 has 16 amino acids.

The chain employs TRBV7-2 and TRBJ2-5; 8 bases are a match to TRBD1. This CDR3 contains 15 residues. CDR1 and CDR2 from the germline V gene are SGHTA and FQGNSA. Trimming took 1 base from V and 5 from J; bases not matched to a gene: 6. CDR3 sequence reads: CASSLGQGRWETQYF. In nucleotides, the CDR3 is TGTGCCAGCAGCTTAGGACAGGGGCGATGGGAGACCCAGTACTTC.

This sequence joins TRBV9 and TRBJ2-2; TRBD2 agrees at 8 bases. The CDR3 spans 16 residues. The germline V gene has CDR1 SGDLS and CDR2 YYNGEE. V shed 4 bases and J 7 bases; nucleotides not matched to a gene: 12. In nucleotides, the CDR3 is TGTGCCAGCAGCTCGGTAACGGGAGGGTTAAGCGGGGAGCTGTTTTTT. Amino acids: CASSSVTGGLSGELFF.

V usage is TRBV10-1 and J usage is TRBJ2-3; 7 positions agree with TRBD2. Germline loops: CDR1 WNHNN, CDR2 SYGVQD (reference sequence). With 6 bases clipped from V and 0 bases from J, the junction kept 21 bases outside the gene matches. This CDR3 contains 20 residues. This CDR3 reads CASSENPMDSRGGSTDTQYF. The CDR3 coding sequence is TGCGCCAGCAGCGAAAACCCCATGGACTCTCGCGGGGGTAGCACAGATACGCAGTATTTT.

This chain links TRBV15 with TRBJ2-7; a possible D gene is TRBD2 (7 bases). Germline CDR1 and CDR2: LNHNV and YYDKDF (reference sequence). The CDR3 covers 14 residues. V dropped 0 bases and J dropped 4 bases, with 10 bases sitting between them. DNA for the CDR3: TGTGCCACCAGCAGAGAAGGGGGGGGGTACGAGCAGTACTTC. Encoded protein: CATSREGGGYEQYF.

This clone has a single count. The gene calls are TRBV25-1 and TRBJ1-1, with D hard to call. Germline CDR1 reads MGHDK; CDR2 reads SYGVNS. Trimming took 10 bases from V and 3 from J, leaving 12 bases between them. The CDR3 has 12 residues. CDR3 residues: CATSQDYTEAFF. As DNA, the CDR3 is TGTGCCACCTCCCAAGATTACACTGAAGCTTTCTTT.

The V gene is TRBV10-1, the J gene TRBJ2-3; D unclear. The CDR3 spans 13 residues. With 6 bases removed from V and 1 base from J, the gap between germline ends came to 8 bases. Germline-derived CDR1 and CDR2 are WNHNN and SYGVQD (reference sequence). CDR3 DNA: TGCGCCAGCAGCCCAAGGCGCACAGATACGCAGTATTTT. Translated: CASSPRRTDTQYF.

The chain joins TRBV5-1 to TRBJ2-1, with 9 bases lining up with TRBD2. CDR1 and CDR2 from the germline V gene are SGHRS and YFSETQ. The J segment lost 6 bases and the V segment lost 0 bases, leaving 10 bases of the junction unmatched. This CDR3 has 17 amino acids. CDR3 region: CASSLESWAGGRNEQFF. DNA of the CDR3: TGCGCCAGCAGCTTGGAGAGTTGGGCGGGGGGGCGCAATGAGCAGTTCTTC.

This chain links TRBV9 with TRBJ2-7; TRBD2 matches 8 bases. The J segment lost 5 bases and the V segment lost 4 bases, leaving 14 bases of the junction unmatched. This CDR3 region has 16 residues. The germline CDR1 and CDR2 sequences are SGDLS and YYNGEE. For the CDR3, the DNA is TGTGCCAGCAGCCTAGAGGTAGCGGGGAGGACCAACGAGCAGTACTTC. It is translated as CASSLEVAGRTNEQYF.